This T cell receptor beta chain came from a study of blood T cell repertoires in COVID-19. As for the study in general: Sample material is recorded as cDNA or gDNA derived from T cells, B-cell-depleted T cells, or PBMCs.

As processed by the authors: Amplifying reference gene primers gave estimates of nucleated cell counts. Generated by immunoSEQ multiplex PCR, the TCRdb table keeps only in-frame clones and is missing some. Clone size and the V and J calls come from that table; the DNA yielded D and trimming. The repertoire includes about 120,000 clones, under 90% of them detected once, and about 3.8% sits in the top ten. Trimming left V 5 bases short and J 1 base short, with 11 bases between. CDR3 length equals 14 residues. CDR1 is MDHEN and CDR2 is SYDVKM in the germline V gene. J is TRBJ2-5 and V is TRBV28; no definite D call. Material: peripheral blood. This clonotype was obtained from a man in his 60s with acute or convalescent COVID-19. The CDR3 DNA is TGTGCCAGCAGTCCCCCCCCGAGCCAAGAGACCCAGTACTTC. Translated, it gives CASSPPPSQETQYF.